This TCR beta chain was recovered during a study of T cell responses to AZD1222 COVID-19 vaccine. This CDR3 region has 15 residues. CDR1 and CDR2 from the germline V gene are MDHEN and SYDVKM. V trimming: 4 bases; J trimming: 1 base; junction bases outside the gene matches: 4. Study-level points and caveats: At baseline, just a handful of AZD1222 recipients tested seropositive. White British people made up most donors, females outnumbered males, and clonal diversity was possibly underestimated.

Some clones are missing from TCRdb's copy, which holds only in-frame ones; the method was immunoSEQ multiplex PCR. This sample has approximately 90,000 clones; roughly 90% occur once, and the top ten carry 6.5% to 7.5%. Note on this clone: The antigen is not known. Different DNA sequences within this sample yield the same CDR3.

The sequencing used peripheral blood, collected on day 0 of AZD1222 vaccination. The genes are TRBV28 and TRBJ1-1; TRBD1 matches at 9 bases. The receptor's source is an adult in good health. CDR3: CASSSPGQGNTEAFF. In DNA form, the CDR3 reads TGTGCCAGCAGTTCCCCGGGACAGGGGAACACTGAAGCTTTCTTT.